The present T cell receptor beta chain was sequenced within a study of response to subunit inactivated influenza vaccine. This clonotype has a handful of counts. Trimming removed 5 bases from V and 7 bases from J, with 12 bases in between. Germline assignment: CDR1 MDHEN and CDR2 SYDVKM. The CDR3 spans 12 residues. TCRdb redid the calling of the RT-PCR reads with MiXCR, one entry per CDR3 protein. The data show fewer than 800,000 distinct CDR3 sequences, 15% to 19% seen once. This TCR derives from a man aged 45-65 years who received an inactivated influenza vaccine. The specimen comprised PBMCs from blood, sampled 11 to 12 days after vaccination. The chain joins TRBV28 to TRBJ2-7; D not resolved. CDR3 in amino acids: CASSGVLWEQYF. The CDR3 bases are TGTGCCAGCAGTGGAGTACTTTGGGAGCAGTACTTC.